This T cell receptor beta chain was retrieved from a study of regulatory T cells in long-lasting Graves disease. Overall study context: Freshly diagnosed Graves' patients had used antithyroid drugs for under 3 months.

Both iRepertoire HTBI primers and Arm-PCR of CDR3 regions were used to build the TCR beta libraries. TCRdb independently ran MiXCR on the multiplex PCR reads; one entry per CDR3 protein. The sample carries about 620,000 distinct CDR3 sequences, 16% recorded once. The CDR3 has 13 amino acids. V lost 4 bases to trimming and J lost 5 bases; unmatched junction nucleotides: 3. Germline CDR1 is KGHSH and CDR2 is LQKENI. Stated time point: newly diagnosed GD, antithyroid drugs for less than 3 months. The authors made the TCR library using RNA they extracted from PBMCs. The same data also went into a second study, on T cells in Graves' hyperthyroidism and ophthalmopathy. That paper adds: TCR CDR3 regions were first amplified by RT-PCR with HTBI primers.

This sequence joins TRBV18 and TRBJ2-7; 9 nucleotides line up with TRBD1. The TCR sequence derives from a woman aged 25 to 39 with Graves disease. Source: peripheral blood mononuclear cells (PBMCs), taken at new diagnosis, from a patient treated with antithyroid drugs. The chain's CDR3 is CASSRDRDHEQYF. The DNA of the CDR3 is TGTGCCAGCTCACGGGACAGGGACCACGAGCAGTACTTC. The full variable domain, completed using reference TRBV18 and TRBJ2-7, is NAGVMQNPRHLVRRRGQEARLRCSPMKGHSHVYWYRQLPEEGLKFMVYLQKENIIDESGMPKERFSAEFPKEGPSILRIQQVVRGDSAAYFCASSRDRDHEQYFGPGTRLTVT.